This T cell receptor (beta chain) was retrieved from a study of identical twins. TCRdb fed the 5' RACE reads into MiXCR, producing one record per CDR3 protein. The top ten hold about 0.48% of the sample, which has about 530,000 distinct CDR3 sequences, 20% to 25% seen once. Turning to this clonotype: Antigen: not known.

Study observations and caveats: Out-of-frame alpha sequences that twins shared showed excess low generation probability.

These same data were also listed under a study on yellow fever vaccine responses in identical twins.

Sequencing input: CD4+ T cells sorted from blood. The origin of this receptor is a woman under 30 in good health.

This CDR3 is CASSLERATDTQYF. Written as DNA, the CDR3 is TGCGCCAGCAGCTTAGAGAGGGCCACAGATACGCAGTATTTT. The chain uses TRBV5-1 and TRBJ2-3; D perhaps matches TRBD2 (5 bases). The CDR3 totals 14 residues. Germline CDR1 SGHRS, CDR2 YFSETQ. V lost 2 bases to trimming and J lost 2 bases, with 9 bases between them.